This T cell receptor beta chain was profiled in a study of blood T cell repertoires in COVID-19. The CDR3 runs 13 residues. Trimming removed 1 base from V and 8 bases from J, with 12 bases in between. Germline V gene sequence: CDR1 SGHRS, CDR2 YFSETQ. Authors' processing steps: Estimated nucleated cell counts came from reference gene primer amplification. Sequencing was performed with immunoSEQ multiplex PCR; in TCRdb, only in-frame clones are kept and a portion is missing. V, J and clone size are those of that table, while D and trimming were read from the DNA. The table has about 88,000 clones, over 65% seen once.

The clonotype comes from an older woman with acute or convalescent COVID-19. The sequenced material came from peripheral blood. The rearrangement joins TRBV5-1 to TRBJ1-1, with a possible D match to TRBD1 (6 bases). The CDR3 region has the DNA TGCGCCAGCAGCTTGACGACAGGCATAGAAGCTTTCTTT. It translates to CASSLTTGIEAFF.